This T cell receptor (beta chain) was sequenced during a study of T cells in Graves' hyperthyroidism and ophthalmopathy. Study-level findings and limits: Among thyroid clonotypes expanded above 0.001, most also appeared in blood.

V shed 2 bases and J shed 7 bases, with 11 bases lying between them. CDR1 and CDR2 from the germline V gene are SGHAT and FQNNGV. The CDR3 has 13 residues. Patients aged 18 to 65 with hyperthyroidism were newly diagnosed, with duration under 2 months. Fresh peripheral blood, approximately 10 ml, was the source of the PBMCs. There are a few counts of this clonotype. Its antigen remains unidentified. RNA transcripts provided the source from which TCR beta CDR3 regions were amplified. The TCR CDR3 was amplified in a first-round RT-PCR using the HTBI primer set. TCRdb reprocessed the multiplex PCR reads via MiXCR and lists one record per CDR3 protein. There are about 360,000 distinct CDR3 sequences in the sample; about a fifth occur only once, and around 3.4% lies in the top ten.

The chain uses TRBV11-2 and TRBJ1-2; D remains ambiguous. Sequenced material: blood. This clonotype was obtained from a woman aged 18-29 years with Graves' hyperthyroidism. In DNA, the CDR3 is TGTGCCAGCAGCTTATCAGGCGTGGGTGGCTACACCTTC. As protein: CASSLSGVGGYTF.